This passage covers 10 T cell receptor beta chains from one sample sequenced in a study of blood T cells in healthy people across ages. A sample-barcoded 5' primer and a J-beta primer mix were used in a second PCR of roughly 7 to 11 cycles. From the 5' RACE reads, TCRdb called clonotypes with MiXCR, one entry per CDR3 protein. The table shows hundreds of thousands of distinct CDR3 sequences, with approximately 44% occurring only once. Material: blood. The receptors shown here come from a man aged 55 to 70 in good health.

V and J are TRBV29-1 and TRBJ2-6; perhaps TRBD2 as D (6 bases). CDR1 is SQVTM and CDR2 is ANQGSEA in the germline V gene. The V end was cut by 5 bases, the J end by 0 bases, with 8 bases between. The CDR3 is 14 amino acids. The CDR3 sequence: CSVSGDSGANVLTF. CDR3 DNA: TGCAGCGTTTCGGGGGACTCTGGGGCCAACGTCCTGACTTTC.

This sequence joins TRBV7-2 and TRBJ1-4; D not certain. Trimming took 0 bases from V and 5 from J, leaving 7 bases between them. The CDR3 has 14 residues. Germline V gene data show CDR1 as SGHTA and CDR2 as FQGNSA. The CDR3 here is CASSLAGFNEKLFF. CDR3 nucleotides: TGTGCCAGCAGCTTAGCAGGGTTCAATGAAAAACTGTTTTTT.

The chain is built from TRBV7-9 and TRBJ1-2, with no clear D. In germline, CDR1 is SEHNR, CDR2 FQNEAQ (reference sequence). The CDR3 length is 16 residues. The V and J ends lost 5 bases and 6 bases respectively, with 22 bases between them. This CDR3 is CASSLYEEWVDHGYTF. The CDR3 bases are TGTGCCAGCAGCCTCTACGAGGAGTGGGTGGACCATGGCTACACCTTC.

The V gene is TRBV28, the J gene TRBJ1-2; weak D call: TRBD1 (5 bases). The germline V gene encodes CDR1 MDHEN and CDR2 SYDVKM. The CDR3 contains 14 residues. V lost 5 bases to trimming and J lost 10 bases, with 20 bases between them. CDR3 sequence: CASSPPGRGKHYTF. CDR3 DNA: TGTGCCAGCAGTCCCCCGGGGAGGGGAAAGCACTACACCTTC.

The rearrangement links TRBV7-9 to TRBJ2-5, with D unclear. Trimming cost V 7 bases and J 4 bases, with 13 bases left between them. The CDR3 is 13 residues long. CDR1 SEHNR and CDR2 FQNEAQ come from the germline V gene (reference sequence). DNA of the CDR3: TGTGCCAGCAACCCAAGGACGGGAGAGACCCAGTACTTC. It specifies CASNPRTGETQYF.

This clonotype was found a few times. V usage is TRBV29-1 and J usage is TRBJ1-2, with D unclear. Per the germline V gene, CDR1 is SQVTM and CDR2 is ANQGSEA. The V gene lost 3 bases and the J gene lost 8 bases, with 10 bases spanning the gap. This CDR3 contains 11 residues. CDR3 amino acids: CSVDMTPGYTF. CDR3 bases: TGCAGCGTTGATATGACACCCGGCTACACCTTC.

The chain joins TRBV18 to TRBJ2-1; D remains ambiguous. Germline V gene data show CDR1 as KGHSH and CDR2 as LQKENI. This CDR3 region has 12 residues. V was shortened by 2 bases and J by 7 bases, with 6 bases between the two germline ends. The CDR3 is CASSPATNEQFF. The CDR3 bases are TGTGCCAGCTCACCAGCAACTAATGAGCAGTTCTTC.

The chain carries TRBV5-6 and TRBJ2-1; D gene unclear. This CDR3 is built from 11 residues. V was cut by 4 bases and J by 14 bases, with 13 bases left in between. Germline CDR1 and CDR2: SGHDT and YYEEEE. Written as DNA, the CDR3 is TGTGCCAGCAGCCGCGGCCTACTCAAGTTCTTC. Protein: CASSRGLLKFF.

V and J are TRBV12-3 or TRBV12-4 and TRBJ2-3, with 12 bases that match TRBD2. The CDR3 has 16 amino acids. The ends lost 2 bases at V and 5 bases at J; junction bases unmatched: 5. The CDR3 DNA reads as TGTGCCAGCAGTTTATCCTTGACTAGCGGGGGAGATACGCAGTATTTT. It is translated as CASSLSLTSGGDTQYF.

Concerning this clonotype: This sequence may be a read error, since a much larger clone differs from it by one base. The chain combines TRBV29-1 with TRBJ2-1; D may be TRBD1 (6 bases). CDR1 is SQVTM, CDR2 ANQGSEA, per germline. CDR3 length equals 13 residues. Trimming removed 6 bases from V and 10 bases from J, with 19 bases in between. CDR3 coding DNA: TGCAGCGTCGGCCGTACAGGGTTTGGCGAGCAGTTCTTC. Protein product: CSVGRTGFGEQFF.